This TCR beta chain was captured in a study of T-cell memory formation after mild COVID-19 (dated by TCRdb to the early 2020s). Turning to the overall study: Most TCR sequence clusters were specific to one of the two donors. In two donors, T-cell clones that expanded and contracted after mild COVID-19 were followed by sequencing TCRalpha and TCRbeta repertoires longitudinally. The cohort was made up of two young adult volunteers, one female and one male, who were previously healthy. Overall study outcomes, separate from this receptor: Only two mild cases were covered in the study, and larger cohorts including severe cases with pre-infection samples were considered necessary. Some responding clones were found in pre-infection memory, which suggests that pre-existing cross-reactive memory T cells took part in the SARS-CoV-2 response. Contracting CD4+ clones were found mainly in CM and EM memory subsets, while CD8+ clones were enriched in EMRA. SARS-CoV-2 specificity of the second-wave clones peaking on day 37 was not confirmed. Clones contracting from day 15 to 85 had balanced CD4/CD8 phenotypes, while a second wave expanding from day 15 to 37 was biased towards CD4+.

PBMCs were isolated by Ficoll-Paque density gradient centrifugation. The germline V gene (reference sequence) gives CDR1 as MNHEY and CDR2 as SMNVEV. The germline ends are 14 bases apart after V is trimmed by 5 bases and J by 3 bases. CDR3 length: 14 amino acids, cysteine to phenylalanine. Of the read, only the CDR3 DNA is kept; its 42 bases are in frame from base 1. The table lists this clonotype with many counts. Its antigen is currently not known. No base-level quality is on record; no much larger clone is a single base apart. Sequenced using an Illumina NovaSeq 6000. Using 5'RACE with constant-segment primers, TCRalpha and TCRbeta cDNA libraries were constructed, with sample barcodes and unique molecular identifiers added in the process. RNA was extracted from every sample with Trizol reagent. Library amplification was performed in two PCR steps, and a second sample barcode and Illumina TruSeq adapters were introduced in the second step. Sequencing of the libraries was done on an Illumina NovaSeq, producing 2 x 150 bp paired-end reads. In the paper's pipeline: With migec v1.2.7, reads were demultiplexed and then collapsed into UMI-guided consensus sequences. With mixcr v2.1.11, UMI consensuses were aligned to TRA and TRB V and J templates and assembled into clonotypes. Clonotypes were classified as expanded or contracted when called significant by both edgeR and NoisET, with noise models trained on biological replicates. edgeR calls used a false discovery rate-adjusted p below 0.01 and a log2 fold-change threshold of 1. PCA with hierarchical clustering of max-normalized trajectories of the 1000 most abundant clonotypes was used as exploratory dynamics analysis. Separately sequenced CD4+ and CD8+ repertoires were used to assign the CD4 or CD8 phenotype of responding clones. Starting from the raw public reads, TCRdb applied fastp trimming at Q25, assembled clones with MiXCR and retained in-frame beta chains. Entries that share a CDR3 protein sequence are merged under the most common genes and DNA. The V and J calls were not made by the authors but by TCRdb's processing. The sample has 500,000 to 550,000 distinct CDR3 sequences on record, about a fifth of them singletons. Around 12% of the sample is taken by the ten largest.

The clonotype was recovered from an adult woman who had mild COVID-19 (a few samples of this study predate the infection). The sample titles of this study are shuffled in the database, so cell type and time point are left out; the donor was told from shared clones. This sequence uses TRBV27 and TRBJ2-7, with the D segment identity uncertain. The sample taken for sequencing was PBMCs or a T cell subset sorted from them (not recorded which). The CDR3 amino acid sequence is: CASSLTWGNYEQYF. The sequenced DNA: TGTGCCAGCAGTCTGACTTGGGGTAACTACGAGCAGTACTTC.